A selection of T cell receptor beta chains follows, all from one sample in a study of cytomegalovirus exposure and HLA in healthy donors. Sequencing was performed with immunoSEQ multiplex PCR; in TCRdb, only in-frame clones are kept and a portion is missing. Its table records tens of thousands of clones. Sequences were obtained from PBMCs. Source of these receptors: a young woman in good health and CMV-seronegative. The CDR3 runs from the conserved cysteine through the conserved F or W. The D gene is left open where the match is weak.

TRBV29-1 | - | CSVEDSPRGNAYEQYF
TRBV5-1 | - | CASSLDQNAGEQYF
TRBV6-5 | TRBD1 | CASTRGQGGEKLFF
TRBV6-1 | - | CASSLDRSRDTQYF
TRBV4-1 | TRBD2 | CASSRPPSGGGETQYF
TRBV9 | TRBD1 | CASSAQDRATEAFF
TRBV4-2 | - | CASSQDGQYGDTQYF
TRBV5-1 | TRBD1 | CASSLALALGQGLGEQYF
TRBV5-6 | - | CASSQGGGTFNEQYF
TRBV5-1 | - | CASTEMQNTGELFF
TRBV9 | TRBD2 | CASSGGLAGDTDTQYF
TRBV30 | - | CAWAGQLNEKLFF
TRBV5-1 | TRBD1 | CASSVTGQGNNIYF
TRBV10-3 | TRBD2 | CAIRRLAGGPDEQYF
TRBV29-1 | TRBD1 | CSVLQGDAYEQYF
TRBV25-1 | TRBD2 | CASSAEAGVGGEQFF
TRBV5-1 | TRBD1 | CASSRGQSGVEAFF
TRBV6-1 | TRBD1 | CASSLGQDYEQYF
TRBV5-1 | TRBD1 | CASSRDRGQGQPQHF
TRBV6-1 | - | CASSVSGGNTEAFF
TRBV18 | - | CASSPPMASKRAGELFF
TRBV6-5 | TRBD1 | CASSPTNDRGAFF
TRBV6-5 | TRBD2 | CASSPGMVAGGLEYF
TRBV7-8 | - | CASSKGGGYEQYF
TRBV4-1 | - | CASSQGFGGPDTEAFF
TRBV19 | - | CASSIGAKLNTEAFF
TRBV6-1 | - | CASSPQTGSYEQYF
TRBV28 | - | CATFPGDRRVQYF
TRBV18 | - | CASSPQVLNTEAFF
TRBV25-1 | - | CASSEEEGWGGDTQYF
TRBV18 | - | CASSLNWDTGNLADIQYF
TRBV5-6 | TRBD1 | CASSLRAGGIGYTF
TRBV29-1 | TRBD2 | CSVVTGTSDQETQYF
TRBV9 | TRBD1 | CASSRTTGGVGAGELFF